The 23 T cell receptor beta chains listed next were all sequenced from one sample in a study of beta chain features in type 1 diabetes. The sequenced template was cDNA made from the entire isolated RNA. TCRdb keeps only in-frame clones here, not all; method: immunoSEQ multiplex PCR. Of 110,000 to 150,000 clones listed, about 9.1% are singletons. Source material: central memory CD4+ T cells from blood. The receptor source for this set is a woman aged 40 to 50 in good health.

This clone has a handful of counts. The V and J genes are TRBV5-1 and TRBJ2-7; perhaps TRBD2 as D (5 bases). Per germline, CDR1 SGHRS and CDR2 YFSETQ. Trimming took off 0 bases at V and 3 bases at J, with 19 bases between the two ends. This CDR3 has 17 amino acids. CDR3 amino acids: CASSLGARAGFNYEQYF. The DNA of the CDR3 is TGCGCCAGCAGCTTGGGCGCCCGCGCGGGCTTCAACTACGAGCAGTACTTC.

This clone showed up many times. The J gene is TRBJ2-3, the V gene TRBV10-3; TRBD2 matches at 13 bases. Trimming at V came to 6 bases and at J to 1 base, leaving 4 bases not matched to a gene. Germline loops: CDR1 ENHRY, CDR2 SYGVKD. This CDR3 contains 16 residues. The CDR3 DNA follows: TGTGCCATCAGGGCCGGGACTAGCGGGGGCACAGATACGCAGTATTTT. Translating it yields CAIRAGTSGGTDTQYF.

The rearrangement uses TRBV18 and TRBJ2-5, with D tentatively TRBD2 (6 bases). This CDR3 region has 14 residues. Germline loops: CDR1 KGHSH, CDR2 LQKENI. Trimming left V 6 bases short and J 5 bases short, with 16 bases between. The DNA for the CDR3 is TGTGCCAGCTCCCATGGGCTAGCGTCGGAGACCCAGTACTTC. Its translation: CASSHGLASETQYF.

The chain has TRBV5-8 and TRBJ2-5, with 7 bases fitting TRBD1. This CDR3 spans 15 amino acids. Germline V lookup: CDR1 SGHTS, CDR2 YDEGEE. V was clipped by 4 bases and J by 6 bases; unmatched bases: 12. CDR3 DNA: TGTGCCAGCAGCCCGGGACAGCTCCTTACAAAGACCCAGTACTTC. It yields the protein CASSPGQLLTKTQYF.

The table lists this clone with many counts. This sequence joins TRBV2 and TRBJ1-5; D unclear. V gave up 8 bases and J gave up 6 bases, with 14 bases separating them. CDR1 is SNHLY and CDR2 is FYNNEI in the germline V gene. The CDR3 covers 13 residues. The DNA for the CDR3 is TGTGCCAGCCAATCTAGCACGGGTCAGCCCCAGCATTTT. This gives the protein CASQSSTGQPQHF.

This clone has more than one count but fewer than ten. This rearrangement joins TRBV14 to TRBJ1-2; 9 bases are shared with TRBD1. The CDR3 is made up of 14 amino acids. V dropped 4 bases and J dropped 8; count of bases not matched to a gene: 8. In germline, CDR1 is SGHDN, CDR2 FVKESK. The CDR3 loop is CASSLRTGTGGYTF. The CDR3 DNA reads TGTGCCAGCAGCCTCCGTACCGGGACAGGGGGCTACACCTTC.

The table lists this clone with a few counts. V and J are TRBV7-2 and TRBJ1-2; a possible D gene is TRBD1 (5 bases). The CDR3 is made up of 15 amino acids. Germline assignment: CDR1 SGHTA and CDR2 FQGNSA. Trimming stripped 0 bases from V and 8 bases from J, with 16 bases between. CDR3 nucleotides: TGTGCCAGCAGCTTAGCGGCGGGGGACGAAGAGGGCTACACCTTC. Translated: CASSLAAGDEEGYTF.

This clone was recorded a few times. The chain joins TRBV5-6 to TRBJ2-5; 8 nucleotides match TRBD1. The CDR3 is 14 residues long. Germline CDR1 and CDR2: SGHDT and YYEEEE. The V and J ends lost 4 bases and 7 bases, in that order; junction bases with no gene match: 9. The CDR3 sequence is CASSKTGARATQYF. CDR3 nucleotides: TGTGCCAGCAGCAAGACAGGGGCCCGGGCGACCCAGTACTTC.

This clone was detected many times. The rearrangement joins TRBV19 to TRBJ2-1, with D maybe TRBD1 (6 bases). The CDR3 runs to 15 residues. Trimming took off 0 bases at V and 3 bases at J, with 9 bases between the two ends. Germline V CDR1 and CDR2: LNHDA, SQIVND (reference sequence). This CDR3 reads CASSIEGAVYNEQFF. The CDR3, as DNA: TGTGCCAGTAGTATAGAGGGGGCGGTCTACAATGAGCAGTTCTTC.

This clone was counted a few times. The rearrangement joins TRBV7-2 to TRBJ2-1; 8 bases line up with TRBD2. Germline-derived CDR1 and CDR2 are SGHTA and FQGNSA. This CDR3 spans 13 amino acids. With V trimmed by 5 bases and J by 7 bases, 4 bases remained unmatched. The CDR3 loop reads CASSRGGGNEQFF. The CDR3 nucleotides read TGTGCCAGCAGCCGGGGGGGCGGGAATGAGCAGTTCTTC. The whole variable domain, filled in from reference TRBV7-2 and TRBJ2-1, reads GAGVSQSPSNKVTEKGKDVELRCDPISGHTALYWYRQSLGQGLEFLIYFQGNSAPDKSGLPSDRFSAERTGGSVSTLTIQRTQQEDSAVYLCASSRGGGNEQFFGPGTRLTVL.

This clone was seen only a few times. The chain is built from TRBV5-4 and TRBJ2-7, with D maybe TRBD1 (6 bases). V shed 4 bases and J shed 0 bases, with 11 bases lying between them. Germline lookup yields CDR1 SGHNT and CDR2 YYREEE (reference sequence). CDR3 length equals 14 residues. CDR3 coding DNA: TGTGCCAGCAGCCCCGACAGGAACTCCTACGAGCAGTACTTC. Translated: CASSPDRNSYEQYF. Variable domain in full (rest from reference TRBV5-4 and TRBJ2-7): ETGVTQSPTHLIKTRGQQVTLRCSSQSGHNTVSWYQQALGQGPQFIFQYYREEENGRGNFPPRFSGLQFPNYSSELNVNALELDDSALYLCASSPDRNSYEQYFGPGTRLTVT.

This clone came up many times. Other DNA sequences within the sample encode an identical CDR3. The chain combines TRBV29-1 with TRBJ1-5, with D possibly TRBD1 on 5 matching bases. Germline V CDR1 and CDR2: SQVTM, ANQGSEA. V lost 4 bases and J 2 bases, leaving 12 bases between the germline ends. The CDR3 has 14 amino acids. This CDR3 is CSVGDGRGNQPQHF. DNA of the CDR3: TGCAGCGTTGGAGATGGCAGGGGCAATCAGCCCCAGCATTTT.

J is TRBJ2-7 and V is TRBV5-4; tentative D call: TRBD2 (6 bases). The CDR3 runs to 15 residues. Germline V lookup: CDR1 SGHNT, CDR2 YYREEE (reference sequence). V was trimmed by 2 bases and J by 5 bases, leaving 17 bases between them. CDR3 protein: CASSFGRDLGDEQYF. DNA of the CDR3: TGTGCCAGCAGCTTCGGCAGGGACTTGGGGGACGAGCAGTACTTC.

This clone was seen a handful of times. This rearrangement joins TRBV7-2 to TRBJ2-3, with TRBD2 matching over 11 bases. Looked up from germline, CDR1 is SGHTA and CDR2 is FQGNSA. This CDR3 comprises 15 residues. Trimming took 2 bases from V and 4 from J; bases not matched to a gene: 2. In DNA, the CDR3 is TGTGCCAGCAGCTTAACTAGCGGGGGAGCAGATACGCAGTATTTT. Translating gives CASSLTSGGADTQYF.

The chain has TRBV18 and TRBJ1-1, with D unclear. The CDR3 totals 15 residues. Trimming left V 3 bases short and J 0 bases short, with 11 bases between. CDR1 and CDR2 (germline): KGHSH, LQKENI. The CDR3 nucleotides read TGTGCCAGCTCACCCCGGGGTTCCATGAACACTGAAGCTTTCTTT. Encoded protein: CASSPRGSMNTEAFF.

The rearrangement uses TRBV12-5 and TRBJ2-1; D remains unclear. V lost 2 bases to trimming and J lost 7 bases, with 21 bases between them. The CDR3 contains 17 residues. CDR1 LGHNT and CDR2 FRNRAP come from the germline V gene. The CDR3 sequence: CASGLPRGLNPQNEQFF. CDR3 DNA sequence: TGTGCTAGTGGTTTGCCACGAGGCCTAAACCCCCAGAATGAGCAGTTCTTC.

This chain uses TRBV16 with TRBJ1-2; D might be TRBD1 (5 bases). Trimming took 3 bases from V and 8 from J, leaving 16 bases between them. Germline V gives CDR1 KGHSY, CDR2 FQNENV. The CDR3 extends over 14 amino acids. The CDR3 DNA follows: TGTGCCAGCAGCCACTCCCAGGGAGGAGGGGGCTACACCTTC. Protein sequence: CASSHSQGGGGYTF.

The rearrangement links TRBV19 to TRBJ1-2, with TRBD1 identical over 7 bases. Unmatched junction bases numbered 10, after V lost 6 bases and J lost 3 bases. The germline CDR1 and CDR2 sequences are LNHDA and SQIVND (reference sequence). The CDR3 totals 15 residues. The CDR3 DNA reads as TGTGCCAGTAGGGTTAGTCACACAGGGGACTATGGCTACACCTTC. As protein: CASRVSHTGDYGYTF.

This rearrangement joins TRBV5-6 to TRBJ2-1; D possibly corresponds to TRBD2 (6 bases). This CDR3 is 16 amino acids long. CDR1 and CDR2 (germline): SGHDT, YYEEEE. The V end lost 7 bases, the J end lost 4 bases, and 21 bases lay between the germline ends. The CDR3 sequence is CASVNGVRGAYNEQFF. CDR3 nucleotides: TGTGCCAGCGTCAATGGGGTGCGGGGTGCATACAATGAGCAGTTCTTC.

The gene calls are TRBV19 and TRBJ1-1; D may be TRBD1 (6 bases). The CDR3 runs to 18 residues. From germline, CDR1 is LNHDA and CDR2 SQIVND (reference sequence). Between the trimmed V and J ends, which lost 0 bases and 3 bases, there was a span of 20 bases. In DNA, the CDR3 is TGTGCCAGTAGTATAGATCGAACAGGGTTGTACTGGGACACTGAAGCTTTCTTT. This sequence encodes CASSIDRTGLYWDTEAFF.

The sample holds a few counts of this clone. The chain employs TRBV5-1 and TRBJ2-3, with TRBD2 matching 13 bases. Per germline, CDR1 SGHRS and CDR2 YFSETQ. CDR3 length: 19 amino acids. V trimming: 5 bases; J trimming: 1 base; junction bases outside the gene matches: 13. CDR3 bases: TGCGCCAGCAGTATGCGACTAGCGGGGGGATCACTAGGCACAGATACGCAGTATTTT. Protein: CASSMRLAGGSLGTDTQYF.

The gene calls are TRBV2 and TRBJ2-5; TRBD1 might be the D (5 bases). V lost 2 bases, J lost 4 bases, and 5 bases lay in between. The germline gives CDR1 SNHLY, CDR2 FYNNEI. The CDR3 is 12 amino acids. The CDR3 nucleotides are TGTGCCAGCAGTGAACAGGGAGAGACCCAGTACTTC. Translation: CASSEQGETQYF.

The chain has TRBV29-1 and TRBJ1-1; a weak D match, TRBD1 (5 bases). Germline values: CDR1 SQVTM, CDR2 ANQGSEA. Trimming took 3 bases from V and 8 from J, leaving 22 bases between them. This CDR3 comprises 15 residues. CDR3 in amino acids: CSVDKPTRGYLEAFF. The CDR3 nucleotides read TGCAGCGTTGACAAACCCACTCGGGGGTACTTAGAAGCTTTCTTT.